The table lists the clone carrying this T cell receptor (beta chain) with a count of one. This entry comes from a study of blood T cell repertoires in COVID-19. Study-wide context: The cDNA or gDNA used as material had been derived from T cells, B-cell-depleted T cells, or PBMCs.

V was clipped by 5 bases and J by 2 bases; unmatched bases: 6. Germline lookup yields CDR1 SGHVS and CDR2 FNYEAQ. The CDR3 covers 18 residues. Some clones are missing from TCRdb's copy, which holds only in-frame ones; the method was immunoSEQ multiplex PCR. This sample has a few hundred thousand clones, with 75% to 90% found just once. The chain is built from TRBV7-6 and TRBJ2-2; 15 bases are shared with TRBD2. Input material: peripheral blood. The clonotype comes from a young woman who had recovered from COVID-19. CDR3 sequence (DNA): TGTGCCAGCAGCCTAGGGACTAGCGGGGGGATAAACACCGGGGAGCTGTTTTTT. Its protein product is CASSLGTSGGINTGELFF.